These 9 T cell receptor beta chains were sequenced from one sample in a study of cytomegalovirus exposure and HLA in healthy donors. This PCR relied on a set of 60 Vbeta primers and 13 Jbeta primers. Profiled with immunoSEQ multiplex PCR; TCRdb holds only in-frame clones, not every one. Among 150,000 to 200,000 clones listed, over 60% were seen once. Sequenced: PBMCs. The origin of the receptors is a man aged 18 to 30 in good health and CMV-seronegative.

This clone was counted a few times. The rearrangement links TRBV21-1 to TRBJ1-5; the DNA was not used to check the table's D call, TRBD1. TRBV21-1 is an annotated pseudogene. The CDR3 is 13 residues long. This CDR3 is CASTTWASQPQHF. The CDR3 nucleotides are TGTGCCAGCACCACGTGGGCGAGTCAGCCCCAGCATTTT.

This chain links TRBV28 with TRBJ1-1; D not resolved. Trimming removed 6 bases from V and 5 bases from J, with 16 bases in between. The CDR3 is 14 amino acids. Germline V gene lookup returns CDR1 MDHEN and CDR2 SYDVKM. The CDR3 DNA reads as TGTGCCAGCAGCCCGAGTGGGCTTGGAACTGAAGCTTTCTTT. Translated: CASSPSGLGTEAFF.

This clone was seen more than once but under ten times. CDR3 residues: CASSLAPSSGRVGNEQFF. The CDR3 nucleotides read TGCGCCAGCAGCTTGGCCCCTAGCAGCGGGAGAGTCGGCAATGAGCAGTTCTTC. The chain employs TRBV5-1 and TRBJ2-1; TRBD2 matches 8 bases. The CDR3 extends over 18 amino acids. Germline CDR1 and CDR2: SGHRS and YFSETQ. The V gene end was trimmed by 0 bases and the J gene end by 6 bases; junction bases not matched to a gene: 14.

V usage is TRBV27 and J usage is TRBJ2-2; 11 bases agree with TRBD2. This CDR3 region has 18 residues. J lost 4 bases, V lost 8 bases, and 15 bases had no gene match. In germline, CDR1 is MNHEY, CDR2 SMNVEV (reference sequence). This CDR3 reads CASRPWSGLAGVTGELFF. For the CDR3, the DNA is TGTGCCAGCCGCCCTTGGTCAGGACTAGCGGGTGTCACCGGGGAGCTGTTTTTT.

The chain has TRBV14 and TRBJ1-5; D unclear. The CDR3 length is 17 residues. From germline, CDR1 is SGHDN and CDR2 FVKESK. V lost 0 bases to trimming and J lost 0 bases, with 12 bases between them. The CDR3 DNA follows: TGTGCCAGCAGCCAAGAATGTGGGCTGCATAGCAATCAGCCCCAGCATTTT. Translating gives CASSQECGLHSNQPQHF.

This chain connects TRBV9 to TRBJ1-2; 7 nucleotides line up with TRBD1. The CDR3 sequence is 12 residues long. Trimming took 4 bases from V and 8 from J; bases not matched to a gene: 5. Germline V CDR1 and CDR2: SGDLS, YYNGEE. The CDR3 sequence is CASSSPTGGYTF. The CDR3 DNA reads TGTGCCAGCAGCTCCCCGACAGGGGGCTACACCTTC.

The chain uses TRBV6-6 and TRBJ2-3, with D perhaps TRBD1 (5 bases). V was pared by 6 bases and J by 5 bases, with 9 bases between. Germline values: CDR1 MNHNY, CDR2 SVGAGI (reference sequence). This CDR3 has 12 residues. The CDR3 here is CASRDQGDTQYF. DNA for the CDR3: TGTGCCAGCAGGGATCAGGGAGATACGCAGTATTTT.

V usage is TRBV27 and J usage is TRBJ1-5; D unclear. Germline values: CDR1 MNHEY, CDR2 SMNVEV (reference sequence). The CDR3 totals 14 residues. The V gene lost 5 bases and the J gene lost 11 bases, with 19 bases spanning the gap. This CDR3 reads CASSPSSGGRAQHF. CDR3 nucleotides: TGTGCCAGCAGTCCCTCCTCGGGAGGGAGAGCCCAGCATTTT.

The CDR3 spells CASSLAGTAGQEQYF. CDR3 nucleotide sequence: TGTGCCAGCAGCTTAGCCGGGACAGCCGGTCAAGAGCAGTACTTC. This chain links TRBV7-9 with TRBJ2-7, with 7 bases lining up with TRBD1. V trimming: 0 bases; J trimming: 7 bases; junction bases outside the gene matches: 9. Germline V gene data show CDR1 as SEHNR and CDR2 as FQNEAQ (reference sequence). CDR3 size: 15 residues.